This TCR beta chain is drawn from a study of T cell changes during pregnancy in multiple sclerosis. TCRdb's table, derived via immunoSEQ multiplex PCR, lists solely in-frame clones and lacks some. Altogether more than 25,000 clones are present, about nine tenths being singletons, with the ten largest covering roughly 11%. The length of the CDR3 is 15 residues. Germline-derived CDR1 and CDR2 are MNHEY and SVGAGI. V lost 0 bases to trimming and J lost 4 bases, with 11 bases between them. This clone was detected once. This clonotype was sampled from a female donor with multiple sclerosis, enrolled in a pregnancy study. Sequencing was performed on CD8+ T cells from peripheral blood mononuclear cells, taken in the third trimester of pregnancy. This rearrangement joins TRBV6-5 to TRBJ2-3; D is perhaps TRBD1 (6 bases). The CDR3 protein is CASSYSIQGPDTQYF. CDR3 sequence (DNA): TGTGCCAGCAGTTACTCGATACAGGGACCAGATACGCAGTATTTT.